These T cell receptor beta chains were read from a single sample in a study of shared clonotypes between healthy human individuals. Libraries were prepared by immunoSEQ multiplex PCR; TCRdb keeps only in-frame clonotypes and omits some of them. The sample lists about 2.3 million clones, approximately 93% seen once, with around 0.4% in the top ten. The sequenced material came from naive CD4+ T cells from PBMCs. These receptors were taken from a young man in good health. Some clones in this sample may be carry-over from other donors' samples. The CDR3 runs from the conserved cysteine through the conserved F or W. The D gene is left open where the match is weak. Some rows mark clone size as missing; the rest say once, few, many or name a class of expanded clone.

TRBV10-1	TRBJ2-7	NA	TRBD2	CASSGGLATAQQYF	TGCGCCAGCAGTGGAGGACTAGCGACCGCGCAGCAGTACTTC
TRBV7-2	TRBJ1-1	NA	NA	CASSLARARGDAFF	TGTGCCAGCAGCTTAGCCAGGGCCCGGGGGGACGCTTTCTTT
TRBV28	TRBJ1-5	NA	NA	CASFNGGSNQPQHF	TGTGCCAGCTTTAATGGGGGAAGCAATCAGCCCCAGCATTTT
TRBV28	TRBJ2-1	NA	TRBD2	CASSLRLAGINEQFF	TGTGCCAGCAGTTTAAGGCTAGCGGGGATCAATGAGCAGTTCTTC
TRBV4-3	TRBJ2-5	NA	NA	CASSQEGGSGRETQYF	TGCGCCAGCAGCCAAGAAGGAGGGAGCGGGCGGGAGACCCAGTACTTC
TRBV9	TRBJ2-6	once	NA	CASSVLRSGANVLTF	TGTGCCAGCAGCGTACTGCGCTCTGGGGCCAACGTCCTGACTTTC
TRBV9	TRBJ1-2	NA	NA	CASSTWTDPNYGYTF	TGTGCCAGCAGCACCTGGACAGATCCTAACTATGGCTACACCTTC
TRBV25-1	TRBJ1-1	NA	NA	CASSGWTSYEAFF	TGTGCCAGCAGTGGATGGACGTCTTACGAAGCTTTCTTT
TRBV15	TRBJ1-5	NA	TRBD1	CATSRKGQVNQPQHF	TGTGCCACCAGCAGGAAGGGACAGGTCAATCAGCCCCAGCATTTT
TRBV15	TRBJ2-7	NA	NA	CATSRDRELGEQYF	TGTGCCACCAGCAGAGACAGGGAGTTAGGCGAGCAGTACTTC
TRBV19	TRBJ1-2	NA	TRBD1	CASSTGGNYGYTF	TGTGCCAGTAGTACAGGGGGTAACTATGGCTACACCTTC
TRBV4-1	TRBJ2-1	NA	TRBD2	CASSQEVGLAGRQFF	TGCGCCAGCAGCCAAGAAGTTGGGCTAGCGGGGCGGCAGTTCTTC
TRBV28	TRBJ2-3	NA	TRBD2	CASSTSGTSNTQYF	TGTGCCAGCAGTACTAGCGGGACATCTAATACGCAGTATTTT
TRBV5-1	TRBJ2-3	NA	NA	CASGTGRAPLLDTQYF	TGCGCCAGCGGCACCGGCCGGGCTCCCTTACTTGATACGCAGTATTTT
TRBV21-1	TRBJ2-7	NA	NA	CASSNRGPEQYF	TGTGCCAGCAGCAACAGGGGGCCCGAGCAGTACTTC
TRBV7-3	TRBJ1-1	NA	NA	CASSFRGLTEAFF	TGTGCCAGCAGCTTTCGGGGGCTCACTGAAGCTTTCTTT
TRBV9	TRBJ2-5	NA	TRBD2	CASSPRTSGRVETQYF	TGTGCCAGCAGTCCTAGGACTAGCGGGAGGGTTGAGACCCAGTACTTC
TRBV7-2	TRBJ1-1	NA	NA	CASSHPNTEAFF	TGTGCCAGTTCACATCCGAACACTGAAGCTTTCTTT
TRBV7-9	TRBJ1-1	NA	NA	CASSPLGLGTTEAFF	TGTGCCAGCAGCCCTCTCGGACTGGGGACCACTGAAGCTTTCTTT
TRBV2	TRBJ1-2	NA	NA	CASRGDYGYTF	TGTGCCAGCAGGGGGGACTATGGCTACACCTTC
TRBV7-9	TRBJ1-2	NA	NA	CASSKSGRLYGYTF	TGTGCCAGCAGTAAATCGGGGAGACTCTATGGCTACACCTTC
TRBV29-1	TRBJ2-7	NA	TRBD2	CSVRGVVREGPYEQYF	TGCAGCGTGAGAGGGGTGGTGCGGGAGGGCCCCTACGAGCAGTACTTC
TRBV27	TRBJ2-3	NA	NA	CASSWSRRAEADTQYF	TGTGCCAGCAGTTGGTCCCGGCGGGCCGAGGCAGATACGCAGTATTTT
TRBV9	TRBJ2-7	NA	NA	CASSVLPFARAYEQYF	TGTGCCAGCAGCGTGCTCCCTTTCGCCAGGGCCTACGAGCAGTACTTC
TRBV28	TRBJ1-2	NA	NA	CASTTTGRGNYGYTF	TGTGCCAGCACCACGACGGGAAGGGGGAACTATGGCTACACCTTC
TRBV28	TRBJ2-7	NA	TRBD1	CASSLFDRGYEQYF	TGTGCCAGCAGTTTGTTTGACAGGGGATACGAGCAGTACTTC
TRBV11-3	TRBJ2-2	NA	TRBD2	CASSFTVLAGVGAGELFF	TGTGCCAGCAGCTTCACCGTTCTAGCGGGAGTTGGCGCCGGGGAGCTGTTTTTT
TRBV30	TRBJ2-7	NA	TRBD1	CAWSTGQGISYEQYF	TGTGCCTGGAGTACGGGACAGGGGATATCCTACGAGCAGTACTTC
TRBV7-3	TRBJ2-1	NA	NA	CASSLRQGNEQFF	TGTGCCAGCAGCTTAAGGCAGGGCAATGAGCAGTTCTTC
TRBV7-6	TRBJ1-3	NA	NA	CASSLAHGNTIYF	TGTGCCAGCAGCTTAGCGCATGGAAACACCATATATTTT
TRBV18	TRBJ2-7	NA	TRBD2	CASSPTGAGGGYEQYF	TGTGCCAGCTCACCAACTGGAGCGGGAGGGGGATACGAGCAGTACTTC
TRBV4-3	TRBJ2-3	NA	TRBD2	CASSQDPAGGHGTDTQYF	TGCGCCAGCAGCCAAGATCCCGCGGGAGGGCATGGCACAGATACGCAGTATTTT
TRBV27	TRBJ2-5	NA	NA	CASSFLGVNQETQYF	TGTGCCAGCAGTTTCCTCGGGGTAAACCAAGAGACCCAGTACTTC
TRBV28	TRBJ2-5	NA	NA	CASRYRTEWRETQYF	TGTGCCAGCAGATATCGGACAGAATGGCGGGAGACCCAGTACTTC
TRBV15	TRBJ2-5	NA	NA	CATSRGGTAPQETQYF	TGTGCCACCAGCAGAGGCGGGACAGCGCCCCAAGAGACCCAGTACTTC
TRBV5-1	TRBJ2-3	NA	TRBD2	CASSLVASGRAGDTQYF	TGCGCCAGCAGCTTGGTAGCTAGCGGGAGGGCCGGGGATACGCAGTATTTT
TRBV15	TRBJ2-1	NA	TRBD2	CATSRTGLAGTNEQFF	TGTGCCACCAGCAGGACGGGACTAGCGGGAACCAATGAGCAGTTCTTC
TRBV19	TRBJ1-3	NA	NA	CASSLVGSSGNTIYF	TGTGCCAGTAGTCTAGTAGGGAGCTCTGGAAACACCATATATTTT
TRBV7-9	TRBJ2-7	NA	NA	CASSLATVNSYEQYF	TGTGCCAGCAGCTTAGCGACCGTGAACTCCTACGAGCAGTACTTC
TRBV20-1	TRBJ1-1	NA	NA	CSVPGRPEAFF	TGCAGTGTCCCAGGGAGGCCTGAAGCTTTCTTT
TRBV2	TRBJ2-7	NA	NA	CASSDRVERASEQYF	TGTGCCAGCAGTGACAGGGTGGAGAGGGCTAGCGAGCAGTACTTC
TRBV28	TRBJ2-7	NA	NA	CASSWWARAHSEQYF	TGTGCCAGCAGTTGGTGGGCCCGGGCCCATTCCGAGCAGTACTTC
TRBV5-1	TRBJ1-1	NA	TRBD1	CASSLTGPMNTEAFF	TGCGCCAGCAGCCTGACAGGGCCCATGAACACTGAAGCTTTCTTT
TRBV5-4	TRBJ2-1	NA	NA	CASSLDGAVAYNEQFF	TGTGCCAGCAGCTTGGATGGGGCCGTAGCCTACAATGAGCAGTTCTTC
TRBV6-1	TRBJ1-2	once	TRBD1	CASTTGGGYGYTF	TGTGCCTCCACGACAGGGGGCGGCTATGGCTACACCTTC
TRBV7-9	TRBJ2-7	NA	NA	CASSVNRDTHF	TGTGCCAGCAGCGTAAACCGGGACACGCACTTC
TRBV2	TRBJ1-2	NA	TRBD1	CASIVGRGDYGYTF	TGTGCCAGCATAGTGGGCAGGGGGGACTATGGCTACACCTTC
TRBV7-2	TRBJ2-3	NA	NA	CASSLGRITDTQYF	TGTGCCAGCAGCCTCGGCAGGATCACAGATACGCAGTATTTT
TRBV5-1	TRBJ2-2	NA	TRBD1	CASSFQGAPGELFF	TGCGCCAGCAGCTTCCAGGGGGCCCCCGGGGAGCTGTTTTTT
TRBV7-2	TRBJ1-1	NA	NA	CASSLQENTEAFF	TGTGCCAGCAGCTTGCAGGAGAACACTGAAGCTTTCTTT
TRBV11-3	TRBJ1-1	NA	NA	CASSLELNTEAFF	TGTGCCAGCAGCTTAGAACTGAACACTGAAGCTTTCTTT
TRBV30	TRBJ1-5	few	NA	CAWGVGQPQHF	TGTGCCTGGGGGGTAGGACAGCCCCAGCATTTT
TRBV6-5	TRBJ1-5	NA	NA	CASSYRILQPQHF	TGTGCCAGCAGTTACCGAATACTTCAGCCCCAGCATTTT
TRBV7-3	TRBJ2-7	NA	TRBD1	CASSLAPGGRGNEQYF	TGTGCCAGCAGCTTAGCTCCAGGGGGCCGGGGCAACGAGCAGTACTTC
TRBV27	TRBJ1-3	NA	TRBD1	CASSPIVDRVAGNTIYF	TGTGCCAGCAGCCCTATCGTGGACAGGGTGGCCGGAAACACCATATATTTT
TRBV29-1	TRBJ2-5	NA	TRBD1	CSVGTGPQETQYF	TGCAGCGTTGGGACAGGCCCCCAGGAGACCCAGTACTTC
TRBV19	TRBJ2-3	NA	NA	CASSWGIQDTQYF	TGTGCCAGTAGTTGGGGGATCCAAGATACGCAGTATTTT
TRBV7-9	TRBJ1-3	once	NA	CASSLTGTSGNTIYF	TGTGCCAGCAGCTTAACCGGGACCTCTGGAAACACCATATATTTT
TRBV25-1	TRBJ1-1	few	NA	CASSDGAEAFF	TGTGCCAGCAGTGATGGGGCAGAAGCTTTCTTT